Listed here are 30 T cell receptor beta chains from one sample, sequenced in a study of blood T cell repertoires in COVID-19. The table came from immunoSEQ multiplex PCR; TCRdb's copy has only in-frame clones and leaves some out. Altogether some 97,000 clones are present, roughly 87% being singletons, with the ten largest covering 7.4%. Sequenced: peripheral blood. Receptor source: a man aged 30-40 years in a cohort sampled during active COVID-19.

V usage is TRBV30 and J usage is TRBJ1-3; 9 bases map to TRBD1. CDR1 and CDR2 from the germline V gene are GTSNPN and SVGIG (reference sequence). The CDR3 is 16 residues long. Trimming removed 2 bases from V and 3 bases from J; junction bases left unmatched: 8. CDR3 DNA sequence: TGTGCCTGGAGTACCCCCGGGACAGGGATTGGAAACACCATATATTTT. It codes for CAWSTPGTGIGNTIYF.

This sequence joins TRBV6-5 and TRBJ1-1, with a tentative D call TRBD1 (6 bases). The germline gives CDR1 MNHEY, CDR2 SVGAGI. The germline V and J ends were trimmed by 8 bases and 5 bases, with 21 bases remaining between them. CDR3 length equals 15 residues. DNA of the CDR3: TGTGCCAGCGGGAACCGAGGGGGGGCCGGGACTGAAGCTTTCTTT. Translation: CASGNRGGAGTEAFF.

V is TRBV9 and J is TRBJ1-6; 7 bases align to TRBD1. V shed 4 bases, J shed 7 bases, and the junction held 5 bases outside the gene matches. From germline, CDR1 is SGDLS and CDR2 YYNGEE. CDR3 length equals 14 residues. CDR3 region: CASSLGQDNSPLHF. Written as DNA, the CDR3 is TGTGCCAGCAGCCTCGGACAGGACAATTCACCCCTCCACTTT.

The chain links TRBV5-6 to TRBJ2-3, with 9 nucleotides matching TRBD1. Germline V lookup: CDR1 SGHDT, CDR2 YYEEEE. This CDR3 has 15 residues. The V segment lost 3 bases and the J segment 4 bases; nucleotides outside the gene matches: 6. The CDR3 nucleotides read TGTGCCAGCAGCTCCGGGACAGGGATTTCAGATACGCAGTATTTT. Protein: CASSSGTGISDTQYF. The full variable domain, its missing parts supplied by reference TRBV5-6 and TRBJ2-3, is DAGVTQSPTHLIKTRGQQVTLRCSPKSGHDTVSWYQQALGQGPQFIFQYYEEEERQRGNFPDRFSGHQFPNYSSELNVNALLLGDSALYLCASSSGTGISDTQYFGPGTRLTVL.

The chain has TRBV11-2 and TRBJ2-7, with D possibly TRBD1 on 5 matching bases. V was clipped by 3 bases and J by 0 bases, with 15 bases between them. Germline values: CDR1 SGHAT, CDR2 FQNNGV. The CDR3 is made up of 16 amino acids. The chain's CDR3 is CASSLSRELSSYEQYF. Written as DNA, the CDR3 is TGTGCCAGCAGCTTGTCCAGGGAACTGAGCTCCTACGAGCAGTACTTC. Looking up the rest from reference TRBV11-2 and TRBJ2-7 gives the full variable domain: EAGVAQSPRYKIIEKRQSVAFWCNPISGHATLYWYQQILGQGPKLLIQFQNNGVVDDSQLPKDRFSAERLKGVDSTLKIQPAKLEDSAVYLCASSLSRELSSYEQYFGPGTRLTVT.

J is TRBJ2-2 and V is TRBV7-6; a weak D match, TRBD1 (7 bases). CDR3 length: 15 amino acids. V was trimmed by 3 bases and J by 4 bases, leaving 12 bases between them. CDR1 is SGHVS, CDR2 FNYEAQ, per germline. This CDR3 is CASSFSGGGTGELFF. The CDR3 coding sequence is TGTGCCAGCAGCTTCTCAGGGGGAGGCACCGGGGAGCTGTTTTTT.

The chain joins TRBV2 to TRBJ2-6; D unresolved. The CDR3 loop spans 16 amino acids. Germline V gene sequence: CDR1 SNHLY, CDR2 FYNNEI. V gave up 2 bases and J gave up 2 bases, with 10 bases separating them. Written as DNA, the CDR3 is TGTGCCAGCAGTGAAAACCCCCGGGCTGGGGCCAACGTCCTGACTTTC. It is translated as CASSENPRAGANVLTF. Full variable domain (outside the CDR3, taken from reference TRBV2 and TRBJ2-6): EPEVTQTPSHQVTQMGQEVILRCVPISNHLYFYWYRQILGQKVEFLVSFYNNEISEKSEIFDDQFSVERPDGSNFTLKIRSTKLEDSAMYFCASSENPRAGANVLTFGAGSRLTVL.

The CDR3 here is CASSYPDRDGYTF. DNA of the CDR3: TGTGCCAGCAGTTACCCGGACAGGGATGGCTACACCTTC. The chain carries TRBV6-5 and TRBJ1-2; 8 bases align to TRBD1. Germline values: CDR1 MNHEY, CDR2 SVGAGI. V lost 2 bases, J lost 6 bases, and 2 bases stayed unmatched. CDR3 length: 13 residues.

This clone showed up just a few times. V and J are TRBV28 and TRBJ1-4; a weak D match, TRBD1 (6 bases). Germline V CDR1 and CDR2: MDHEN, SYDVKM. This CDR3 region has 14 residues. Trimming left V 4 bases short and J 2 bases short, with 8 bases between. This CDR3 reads CASSYRATNEKLFF. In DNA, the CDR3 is TGTGCCAGCAGTTACAGGGCGACTAATGAAAAACTGTTTTTT.

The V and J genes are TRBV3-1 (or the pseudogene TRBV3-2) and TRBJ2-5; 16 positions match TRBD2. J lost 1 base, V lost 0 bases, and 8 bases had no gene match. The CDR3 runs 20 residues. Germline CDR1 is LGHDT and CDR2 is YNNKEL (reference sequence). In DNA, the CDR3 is TGTGCCAGCAGCCAAGATGGGACTAGCGGGGGGGCGTTTGCCCAAGAGACCCAGTACTTC. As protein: CASSQDGTSGGAFAQETQYF.

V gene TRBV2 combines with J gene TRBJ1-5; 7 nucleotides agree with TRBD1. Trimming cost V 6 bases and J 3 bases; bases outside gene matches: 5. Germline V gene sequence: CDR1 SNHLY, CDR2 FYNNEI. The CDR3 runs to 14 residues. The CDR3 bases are TGTGCCAGCAGGCGACAGGGTTACAATCAGCCCCAGCATTTT. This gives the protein CASRRQGYNQPQHF.

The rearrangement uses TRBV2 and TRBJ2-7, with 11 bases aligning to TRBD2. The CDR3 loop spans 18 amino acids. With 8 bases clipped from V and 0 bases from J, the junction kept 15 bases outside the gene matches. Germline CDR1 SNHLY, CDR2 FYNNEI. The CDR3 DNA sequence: TGTGCCAGCCATGCACTAGCGGGGGTGCCAGACTCCTCCTACGAGCAGTACTTC. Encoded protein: CASHALAGVPDSSYEQYF.

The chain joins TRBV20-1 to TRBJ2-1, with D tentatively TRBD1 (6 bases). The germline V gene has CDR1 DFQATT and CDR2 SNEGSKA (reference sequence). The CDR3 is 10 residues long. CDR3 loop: CSGTYNEQFF. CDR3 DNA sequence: TGCAGCGGGACATACAATGAGCAGTTCTTC.

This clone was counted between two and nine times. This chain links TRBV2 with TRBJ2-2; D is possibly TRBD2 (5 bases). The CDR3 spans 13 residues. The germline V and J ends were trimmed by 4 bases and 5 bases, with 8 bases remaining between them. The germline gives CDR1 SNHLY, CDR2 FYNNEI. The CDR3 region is CASSVGETGELFF. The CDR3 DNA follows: TGTGCCAGCAGTGTCGGGGAAACCGGGGAGCTGTTTTTT.

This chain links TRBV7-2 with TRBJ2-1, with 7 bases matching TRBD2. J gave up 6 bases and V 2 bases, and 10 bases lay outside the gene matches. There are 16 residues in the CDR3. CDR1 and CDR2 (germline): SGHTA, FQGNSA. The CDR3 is CASSLSGLAAFNEQFF. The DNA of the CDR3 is TGTGCCAGCAGCTTATCCGGGCTAGCGGCTTTCAATGAGCAGTTCTTC. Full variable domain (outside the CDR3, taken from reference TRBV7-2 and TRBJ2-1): GAGVSQSPSNKVTEKGKDVELRCDPISGHTALYWYRQSLGQGLEFLIYFQGNSAPDKSGLPSDRFSAERTGGSVSTLTIQRTQQEDSAVYLCASSLSGLAAFNEQFFGPGTRLTVL.

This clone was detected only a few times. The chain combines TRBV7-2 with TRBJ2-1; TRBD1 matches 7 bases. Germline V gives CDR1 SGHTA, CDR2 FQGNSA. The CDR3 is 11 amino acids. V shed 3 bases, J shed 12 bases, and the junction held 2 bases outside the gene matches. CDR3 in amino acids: CASSFRDRQFF. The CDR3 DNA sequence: TGTGCCAGCAGCTTCCGGGACAGGCAGTTCTTC.

In DNA form, the CDR3 reads TGTGCCAGCAGGCCATCAGGGGGCGGTTACGAGCAGTACTTC. Its protein product is CASRPSGGGYEQYF. The chain employs TRBV3-1 (or the pseudogene TRBV3-2) and TRBJ2-7, with 8 bases identical to TRBD1. This CDR3 is 14 amino acids long. With V trimmed by 6 bases and J by 4 bases, 8 bases remained unmatched. Germline V CDR1 and CDR2: LGHDT, YNNKEL (reference sequence).

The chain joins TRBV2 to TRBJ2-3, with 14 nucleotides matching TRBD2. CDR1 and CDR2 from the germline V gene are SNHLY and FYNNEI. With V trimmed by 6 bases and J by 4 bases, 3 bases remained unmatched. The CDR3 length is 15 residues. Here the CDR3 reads CASRQGLAGADTQYF. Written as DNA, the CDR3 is TGTGCCAGCAGACAGGGACTAGCGGGGGCAGATACGCAGTATTTT.

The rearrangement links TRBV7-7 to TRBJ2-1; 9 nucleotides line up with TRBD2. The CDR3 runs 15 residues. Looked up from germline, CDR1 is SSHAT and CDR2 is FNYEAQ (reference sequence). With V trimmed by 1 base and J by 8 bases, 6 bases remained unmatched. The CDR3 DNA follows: TGTGCCAGCAGCTTAGTAGCGGGGGAGGGCCATGAGCAGTTCTTC. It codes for CASSLVAGEGHEQFF. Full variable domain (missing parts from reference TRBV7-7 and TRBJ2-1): GAGVSQSPRYKVTKRGQDVTLRCDPISSHATLYWYQQALGQGPEFLTYFNYEAQPDKSGLPSDRFSAERPEGSISTLTIQRTEQRDSAMYRCASSLVAGEGHEQFFGPGTRLTVL.

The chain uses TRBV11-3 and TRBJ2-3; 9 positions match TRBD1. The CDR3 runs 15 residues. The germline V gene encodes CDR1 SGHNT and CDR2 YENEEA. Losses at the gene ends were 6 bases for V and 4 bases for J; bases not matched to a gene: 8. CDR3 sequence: CASSVGQGFADTQYF. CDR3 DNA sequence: TGTGCCAGCAGTGTCGGACAGGGGTTCGCAGATACGCAGTATTTT.

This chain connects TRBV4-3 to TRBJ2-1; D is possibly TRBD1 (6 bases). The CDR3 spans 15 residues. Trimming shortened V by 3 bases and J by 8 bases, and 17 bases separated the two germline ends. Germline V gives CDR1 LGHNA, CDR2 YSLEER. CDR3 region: CASSHGIPGVDEQFF. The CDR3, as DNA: TGCGCCAGCAGCCACGGAATCCCAGGGGTTGATGAGCAGTTCTTC.

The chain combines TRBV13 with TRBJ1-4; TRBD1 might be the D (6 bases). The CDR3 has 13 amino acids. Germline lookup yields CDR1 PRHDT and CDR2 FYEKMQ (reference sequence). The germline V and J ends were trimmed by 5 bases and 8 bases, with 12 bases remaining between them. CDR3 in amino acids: CASSRVQGEKLFF. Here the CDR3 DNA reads TGTGCCAGCAGCCGCGTGCAGGGGGAAAAACTGTTTTTT.

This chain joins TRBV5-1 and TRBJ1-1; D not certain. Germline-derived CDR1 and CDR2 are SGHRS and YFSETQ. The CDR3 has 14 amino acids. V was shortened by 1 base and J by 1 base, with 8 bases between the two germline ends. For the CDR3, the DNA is TGCGCCAGCAGCTTGTCACAGAGGAACACTGAAGCTTTCTTT. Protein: CASSLSQRNTEAFF. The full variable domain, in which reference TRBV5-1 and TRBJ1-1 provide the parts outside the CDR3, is KAGVTQTPRYLIKTRGQQVTLSCSPISGHRSVSWYQQTPGQGLQFLFEYFSETQRNKGNFPGRFSGRQFSNSRSEMNVSTLELGDSALYLCASSLSQRNTEAFFGQGTRLTVV.

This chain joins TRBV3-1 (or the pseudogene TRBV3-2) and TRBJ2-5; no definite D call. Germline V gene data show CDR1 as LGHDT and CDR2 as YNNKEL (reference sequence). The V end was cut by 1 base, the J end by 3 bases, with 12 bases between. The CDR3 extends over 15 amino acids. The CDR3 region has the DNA TGTGCCAGCAGCCAAGTAGACACTTACGAAGAGACCCAGTACTTC. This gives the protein CASSQVDTYEETQYF.

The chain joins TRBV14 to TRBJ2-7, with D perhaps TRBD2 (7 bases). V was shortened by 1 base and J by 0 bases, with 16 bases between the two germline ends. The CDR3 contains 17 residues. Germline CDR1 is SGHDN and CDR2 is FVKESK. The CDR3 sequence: CASSQVLGGGNSYEQYF. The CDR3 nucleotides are TGTGCCAGCAGCCAAGTTTTAGGGGGGGGGAACTCCTACGAGCAGTACTTC.

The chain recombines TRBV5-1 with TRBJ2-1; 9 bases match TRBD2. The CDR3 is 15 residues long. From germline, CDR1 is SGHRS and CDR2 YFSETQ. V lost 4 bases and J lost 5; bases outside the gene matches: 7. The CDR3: CASSGAGGPNNEQFF. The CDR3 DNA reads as TGCGCCAGCAGCGGGGCGGGGGGGCCGAACAATGAGCAGTTCTTC.

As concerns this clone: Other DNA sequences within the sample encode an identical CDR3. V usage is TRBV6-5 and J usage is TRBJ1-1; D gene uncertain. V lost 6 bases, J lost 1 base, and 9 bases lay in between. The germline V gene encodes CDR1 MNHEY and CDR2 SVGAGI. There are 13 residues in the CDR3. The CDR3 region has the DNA TGTGCCAGCAGGACGACGGGGAACACTGAAGCTTTCTTT. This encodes CASRTTGNTEAFF.

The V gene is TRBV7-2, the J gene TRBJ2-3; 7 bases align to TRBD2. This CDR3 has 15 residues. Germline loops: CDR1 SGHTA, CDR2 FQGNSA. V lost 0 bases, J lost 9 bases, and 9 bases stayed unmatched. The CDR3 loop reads CASSLAGGLAETQYF. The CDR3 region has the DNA TGTGCCAGCAGCTTAGCGGGAGGGCTCGCGGAGACGCAGTATTTT.

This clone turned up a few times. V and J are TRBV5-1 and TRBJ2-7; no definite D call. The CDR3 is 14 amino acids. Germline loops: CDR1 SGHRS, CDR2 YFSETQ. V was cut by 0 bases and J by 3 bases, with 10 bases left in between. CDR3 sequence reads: CASSLETTGYEQYF. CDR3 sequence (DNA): TGCGCCAGCAGCTTGGAGACGACGGGCTACGAGCAGTACTTC.

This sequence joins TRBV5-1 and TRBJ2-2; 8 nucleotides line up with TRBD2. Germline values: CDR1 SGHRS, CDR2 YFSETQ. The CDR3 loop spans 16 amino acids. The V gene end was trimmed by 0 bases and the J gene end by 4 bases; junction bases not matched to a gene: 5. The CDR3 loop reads CASSLASGGGTGELFF. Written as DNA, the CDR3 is TGCGCCAGCAGCTTGGCCAGCGGGGGCGGCACCGGGGAGCTGTTTTTT.